The 15 T cell receptor beta chains in this list originate from one sample, sequenced in a study of T cells expressing NK-cell markers. TCRdb re-called the 5' RACE reads and shows each CDR3 protein once, DNA omitted. The table for this sample gives 300,000 to 450,000 distinct CDR3 sequences. The sample taken for sequencing was blood T cells: a sorted CD56 or NKG2C T cell subset, CD4+ or CD8+ T cells, or bulk PBMC T cells (not recorded which). The source is a man aged 18-70 years in good health.

The chain's CDR3 is CASSPQSGGSGTQYF. The V call is TRBV12-3 or TRBV12-4, the J call TRBJ2-5; the TCRdb D gene call, TRBD2, has no DNA to confirm it. The CDR3 totals 15 residues.

The chain links TRBV14 to TRBJ2-5; TCRdb picks TRBD2, but there is no DNA to check that call. The germline V gene encodes CDR1 SGHDN and CDR2 FVKESK. The CDR3 is 16 residues long. CDR3 amino acids: CASSDGGSGVQETQYF.

The J gene is TRBJ2-7, the V gene TRBV7-2; TCRdb's D gene call, TRBD1, goes unchecked for lack of DNA. Germline CDR1 is SGHTA and CDR2 is FQGNSA. CDR3 length equals 13 residues. CDR3 in amino acids: CASSLGHYYEQYF.

This rearrangement joins TRBV5-1 to TRBJ1-1; TCRdb's assignment of TRBD1 cannot be checked, as there is no DNA. Germline V lookup: CDR1 SGHRS, CDR2 YFSETQ. This CDR3 comprises 17 residues. This CDR3 is CASSFRGGQGVNTEAFF.

V and J are TRBV20-1 and TRBJ2-5; there is no DNA to check the TCRdb D call of TRBD1. CDR1 and CDR2 (germline): DFQATT, SNEGSKA (reference sequence). The CDR3 runs to 14 residues. CDR3 sequence reads: CSASGLGQEETQYF.

V usage is TRBV7-2 and J usage is TRBJ2-5; the TCRdb call, TRBD2, lacks DNA for checking. Per germline, CDR1 SGHTA and CDR2 FQGNSA. This CDR3 is 15 amino acids long. CDR3 protein: CASSRSLAHLETQYF.

The CDR3 loop reads CASSLGTGGDPGANVLTF. The rearrangement links TRBV11-2 to TRBJ2-6; TCRdb selects TRBD1, and the lack of DNA leaves this call unchecked. This CDR3 is 18 amino acids long. Germline V gene data show CDR1 as SGHAT and CDR2 as FQNNGV.

The chain is built from TRBV6-1 and TRBJ2-7. CDR1 and CDR2 (germline): MNHNS, SASEGT. The CDR3 is 13 residues long. The chain's CDR3 is CASTHRGSYEQYF.

The rearrangement uses TRBV6-1 and TRBJ1-2. The germline CDR1 and CDR2 sequences are MNHNS and SASEGT. The CDR3 consists of 15 residues. This CDR3 is CASSTAWRVGYGYTF.

The chain combines TRBV15 with TRBJ1-2. The CDR3 extends over 15 amino acids. Germline CDR1 is LNHNV and CDR2 is YYDKDF (reference sequence). The chain's CDR3 is CATSRVYANNYGYTF.

The J gene is TRBJ1-4, the V gene TRBV20-1. CDR3 length: 13 amino acids. Per germline, CDR1 DFQATT and CDR2 SNEGSKA (reference sequence). CDR3 residues: CSASSGSDEKLFF.

The rearrangement joins TRBV6-1 to TRBJ2-3. The CDR3 totals 15 residues. Germline V gene data show CDR1 as MNHNS and CDR2 as SASEGT. CDR3: CASSLTFNRPDTQYF.

This chain links TRBV5-6 with TRBJ1-5; TCRdb reports TRBD1, a call that lacks DNA to check it against. CDR3 length: 16 amino acids. Germline CDR1 reads SGHDT; CDR2 reads YYEEEE. The CDR3 sequence is CASSKNGQVQRQPQHF.

The V gene is TRBV20-1, the J gene TRBJ1-2. The germline V gene has CDR1 DFQATT and CDR2 SNEGSKA (reference sequence). CDR3 length: 13 amino acids. This CDR3 reads CSATDTAKYGYTF.

This chain joins TRBV18 and TRBJ2-1; TCRdb's D gene call, TRBD1, goes unchecked for lack of DNA. Germline V gene sequence: CDR1 KGHSH, CDR2 LQKENI. This CDR3 is built from 15 residues. This CDR3 is CASSPERVAHNEQFF.